This T cell receptor (beta chain) was sequenced in a study of CD8 T cells in ankylosing spondylitis. Study-wide findings and caveats: Relatively scarce in peripheral blood, disease-linked clones were CD8+. A TCR beta motif of several highly homologous variants seemed to mark ankylosing spondylitis blood. Clones tied to disease were said to be significantly enriched in matched ankylosing spondylitis synovial fluid. Reactive arthritis synovial fluid and blood were previously reported to contain some motif variants.

The junction had 5 bases not matched to a gene; V was cut back by 4 bases and J by 6 bases. The CDR3 has 14 amino acids. CDR1 is SNHLY and CDR2 is FYNNEI in the germline V gene. Many counts were recorded for this clonotype. Its antigen remains unknown. TCRdb re-derived calls from the 5' RACE reads in MiXCR, one entry per CDR3 protein. The sample consists of 250,000 or so distinct CDR3 sequences, roughly a quarter of them appearing once. The chain combines TRBV2 with TRBJ2-1, with TRBD1 matching 8 bases. The clonotype comes from a male donor with ankylosing spondylitis or in good health (not recorded which). Sequencing input: blood, either unsorted or a sorted T cell fraction (not recorded which). Here the CDR3 reads CASSARQGTNEQFF. CDR3 sequence (DNA): TGTGCCAGCAGTGCGAGACAGGGGACCAATGAGCAGTTCTTC.